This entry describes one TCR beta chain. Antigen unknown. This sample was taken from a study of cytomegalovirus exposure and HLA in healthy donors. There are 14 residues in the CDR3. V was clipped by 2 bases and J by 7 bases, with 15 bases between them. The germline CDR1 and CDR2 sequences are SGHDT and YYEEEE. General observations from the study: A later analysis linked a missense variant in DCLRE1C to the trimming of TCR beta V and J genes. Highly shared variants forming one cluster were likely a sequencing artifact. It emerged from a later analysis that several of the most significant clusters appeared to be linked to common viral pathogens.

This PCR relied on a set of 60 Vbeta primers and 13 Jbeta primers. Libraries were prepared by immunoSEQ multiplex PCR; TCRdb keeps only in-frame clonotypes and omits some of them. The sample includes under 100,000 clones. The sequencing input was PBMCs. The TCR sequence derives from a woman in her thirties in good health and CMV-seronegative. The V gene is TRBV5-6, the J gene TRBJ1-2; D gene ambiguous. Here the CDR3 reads CASSFVGVPVGYTF. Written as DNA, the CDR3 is TGTGCCAGCAGCTTCGTGGGAGTACCGGTTGGCTACACCTTC.